These 31 T cell receptor beta chains were sequenced from one sample in a study of CXCR4 blockade with PD-1 therapy in pancreatic cancer. The method was immunoSEQ multiplex PCR; TCRdb's version includes in-frame clones alone and lacks a portion of them. The table includes about 3,600 clones, around 38% detected once. Sequencing was performed on tumor tissue. The receptors come from a human donor with pancreatic ductal adenocarcinoma.

This chain joins TRBV14 and TRBJ2-3; 9 bases line up with TRBD2. Germline CDR1 reads SGHDN; CDR2 reads FVKESK. V trimming: 6 bases; J trimming: 1 base; junction bases outside the gene matches: 11. The CDR3 is 17 amino acids. The DNA for the CDR3 is TGTGCCAGCAGTCAATTTAGCGGGGGTTGGGGCACAGATACGCAGTATTTT. It yields the protein CASSQFSGGWGTDTQYF.

This clone is labeled as large. This chain connects TRBV4-1 to TRBJ2-2; D remains ambiguous. The CDR3 has 18 residues. Trimming left V 2 bases short and J 2 bases short, with 18 bases between. Germline CDR1 and CDR2: MGHRA and YSYEKL. The CDR3 spells CASSQLSNGPENTGELFF. CDR3 in DNA: TGCGCCAGCAGCCAACTCTCGAATGGCCCGGAAAACACCGGGGAGCTGTTTTTT.

This clone is medium-sized (0.01 to 0.1%) within its sample. In DNA, the CDR3 is TGTGCCAGCACCCGAGGGAGCGGGGGTTTCACAGATACGCAGTATTTT. This codes for CASTRGSGGFTDTQYF. The V call is TRBV6-8, the J call TRBJ2-3, with 8 bases identical to TRBD2. The CDR3 extends over 16 amino acids. CDR1 MNHGY and CDR2 SAAAGT come from the germline V gene. The V and J ends lost 7 bases and 2 bases, in that order; junction bases with no gene match: 11.

The chain combines TRBV19 with TRBJ1-1; D possibly corresponds to TRBD1 (5 bases). The CDR3 loop spans 13 amino acids. Germline V gives CDR1 LNHDA, CDR2 SQIVND (reference sequence). Trimming left V 6 bases short and J 1 base short, with 9 bases between. The CDR3 region has the DNA TGTGCCAGTAGCTCGCAGGGGAACACTGAAGCTTTCTTT. It codes for CASSSQGNTEAFF. The whole variable domain, remainder taken from reference TRBV19 and TRBJ1-1, is DGGITQSPKYLFRKEGQNVTLSCEQNLNHDAMYWYRQDPGQGLRLIYYSQIVNDFQKGDIAEGYSVSREKKESFPLTVTSAQKNPTAFYLCASSSQGNTEAFFGQGTRLTVV.

The gene calls are TRBV12-5 and TRBJ2-7; D is unresolved. Per the germline V gene, CDR1 is LGHNT and CDR2 is FRNRAP. Trimming pared 1 base from V and 7 bases from J, leaving 8 bases between. This CDR3 contains 12 residues. The CDR3 loop is CASGLGHMEQYF. The CDR3 DNA is TGTGCTAGTGGTTTGGGACATATGGAGCAGTACTTC.

This clone is classed as medium-sized. V usage is TRBV11-3 and J usage is TRBJ2-7; 7 positions agree with TRBD2. J lost 1 base, V lost 5 bases, and 11 bases had no gene match. The CDR3 contains 16 residues. The germline gives CDR1 SGHNT, CDR2 YENEEA. CDR3 bases: TGTGCCAGCAGCCTCCTACTTGGGCGGGGGTCCTACGAGCAGTACTTC. As protein: CASSLLLGRGSYEQYF.

In this sample, this clone turned up a few times. The J gene is TRBJ1-1, the V gene TRBV25-1; D remains unclear. The CDR3 contains 12 residues. Germline CDR1 and CDR2: MGHDK and SYGVNS. V lost 1 base and J lost 1, with 1 base in between. In DNA, the CDR3 is TGTGCCAGCAGTGAATGGAACACTGAAGCTTTCTTT. Translation: CASSEWNTEAFF.

In this sample, this clone is medium-sized. J is TRBJ1-6 and V is TRBV28; TRBD1 agrees at 9 bases. The ends lost 5 bases at V and 6 bases at J; junction bases unmatched: 5. Germline V lookup: CDR1 MDHEN, CDR2 SYDVKM. The CDR3 length is 15 residues. The CDR3 nucleotides read TGTGCCAGCAGTCATGGGACAGGGTCTAATTCACCCCTCCACTTT. It codes for CASSHGTGSNSPLHF.

This clone was observed a few times. V gene TRBV11-3 combines with J gene TRBJ2-2, with 7 bases aligning to TRBD1. The V gene end was trimmed by 2 bases and the J gene end by 4 bases; junction bases not matched to a gene: 4. The CDR3 extends over 15 amino acids. The germline CDR1 and CDR2 sequences are SGHNT and YENEEA. CDR3 in DNA: TGTGCCAGCAGCTTAAATGCAGGGGGCACCGGGGAGCTGTTTTTT. Its translation: CASSLNAGGTGELFF.

This clone is medium-sized within its sample. The chain has TRBV6-7 and TRBJ2-7; 11 nucleotides agree with TRBD2. TRBV6-7 is designated an ORF whose function remains uncertain. The CDR3 loop spans 14 amino acids. V was clipped by 7 bases and J by 4 bases; unmatched bases: 6. CDR3 nucleotide sequence: TGTGCCAGCACGATGGGGACTAGCGGATACGAGCAGTACTTC. Amino acid sequence: CASTMGTSGYEQYF.

This clone was seen only a few times. This sequence joins TRBV19 and TRBJ1-2; 8 nucleotides match TRBD1. The CDR3 spans 14 residues. V shed 4 bases and J 3 bases; nucleotides not matched to a gene: 4. Germline lookup yields CDR1 LNHDA and CDR2 SQIVND (reference sequence). The CDR3 region is CASSTQGGYYGYTF. The CDR3, as DNA: TGTGCCAGTAGTACACAGGGGGGTTACTATGGCTACACCTTC.

This clone was detected only a few times. The V and J genes are TRBV5-1 and TRBJ1-2; unclear D gene. Germline V gene data show CDR1 as SGHRS and CDR2 as YFSETQ. The length of the CDR3 is 16 residues. V gave up 4 bases and J gave up 8 bases, with 24 bases separating them. CDR3 DNA: TGCGCCAGCAGCACGGGCCCCGGCAACGGGCCCGGCGGCTACACCTTC. Protein: CASSTGPGNGPGGYTF.

This chain links TRBV6-8 with TRBJ2-2, with D perhaps being TRBD1 or TRBD2 (5 bases each). Between the trimmed V and J ends, which lost 5 bases and 6 bases, there was a span of 16 bases. The CDR3 has 15 amino acids. Per the germline V gene, CDR1 is MNHGY and CDR2 is SAAAGT. CDR3 sequence: CASSDGALSSGELFF. DNA of the CDR3: TGTGCCAGCAGTGACGGGGCATTGAGTTCCGGGGAGCTGTTTTTT.

The chain joins TRBV9 to TRBJ1-6, with TRBD1 identical over 7 bases. V was pared by 0 bases and J by 6 bases, with 3 bases of the junction left unmatched. Per the germline V gene, CDR1 is SGDLS and CDR2 is YYNGEE. This CDR3 is built from 15 residues. The DNA of the CDR3 is TGTGCCAGCAGCGTAGATAACAGGGGTAATTCACCCCTCCACTTT. Translated: CASSVDNRGNSPLHF.

This chain connects TRBV9 to TRBJ1-3, with D perhaps TRBD1 (5 bases). The CDR3 runs to 16 residues. V lost 3 bases to trimming and J lost 4 bases, with 17 bases between them. Germline-derived CDR1 and CDR2 are SGDLS and YYNGEE. The CDR3, as DNA: TGTGCCAGCAGCGGTGAGGGGTGGATAACCGGAAACACCATATATTTT. Its translation is CASSGEGWITGNTIYF.

The chain couples TRBV19 to TRBJ1-1; TRBD1 matches at 10 bases. The CDR3 has 13 residues. Unmatched junction bases numbered 2, after V lost 8 bases and J lost 2 bases. Germline lookup yields CDR1 LNHDA and CDR2 SQIVND (reference sequence). The CDR3 sequence: CASGDRGNTEAFF. CDR3 nucleotide sequence: TGTGCCAGTGGGGACAGGGGAAACACTGAAGCTTTCTTT.

The rearrangement uses TRBV18 and TRBJ1-1, with D unclear. Trimming left V 0 bases short and J 5 bases short, with 7 bases between. The germline V gene has CDR1 KGHSH and CDR2 LQKENI. CDR3 length equals 13 residues. The CDR3 sequence is CASSPPYLTEAFF. CDR3 nucleotide sequence: TGTGCCAGCTCACCACCCTACCTAACTGAAGCTTTCTTT.

This clone is large (0.1 to 1%). The genes are TRBV6-8 and TRBJ2-5, with D possibly matching TRBD1 (5 bases). Trimming cost V 0 bases and J 5 bases, with 7 bases left between them. The CDR3 has 13 amino acids. Germline V lookup: CDR1 MNHGY, CDR2 SAAAGT. The CDR3, as DNA: TGTGCCAGCAGTTACTCGGACAAGGAGACCCAGTACTTC. Translating gives CASSYSDKETQYF.

The sample holds a few counts of this clone. This chain links TRBV11-3 with TRBJ1-1; D may be TRBD1 (6 bases). The CDR3 has 14 residues. The germline V and J ends were trimmed by 3 bases and 4 bases, with 12 bases remaining between them. The germline V gene has CDR1 SGHNT and CDR2 YENEEA. The DNA of the CDR3 is TGTGCCAGCAGCTTGGCGGGCAGGGGCACTGAAGCTTTCTTT. Its protein is CASSLAGRGTEAFF.

The V and J genes are TRBV30 and TRBJ2-2; D ambiguous. The CDR3 length is 14 residues. The germline V gene encodes CDR1 GTSNPN and CDR2 SVGIG (reference sequence). V was shortened by 8 bases and J by 8 bases, with 21 bases between the two germline ends. The CDR3 is CALTPGHVLGELFF. DNA for the CDR3: TGTGCCCTAACGCCGGGTCATGTCTTGGGGGAGCTGTTTTTT.

This clone has only a few counts. The chain links TRBV11-3 to TRBJ2-3; tentative D call: TRBD1 (6 bases). Between the trimmed V and J ends, which lost 2 bases and 2 bases, there was a span of 8 bases. CDR1 SGHNT and CDR2 YENEEA come from the germline V gene. The CDR3 extends over 14 amino acids. The CDR3 coding sequence is TGTGCCAGCAGCTTAAGGGGGAACACAGATACGCAGTATTTT. Translating gives CASSLRGNTDTQYF. The complete variable domain, with remaining parts taken from reference TRBV11-3 and TRBJ2-3, reads EAGVVQSPRYKIIEKKQPVAFWCNPISGHNTLYWYLQNLGQGPELLIRYENEEAVDDSQLPKDRFSAERLKGVDSTLKIQPAELGDSAVYLCASSLRGNTDTQYFGPGTRLTVL.

The V call is TRBV4-1, the J call TRBJ2-3, with TRBD2 matching over 9 bases. This CDR3 spans 18 amino acids. J gave up 4 bases and V 4 bases, and 15 bases lay outside the gene matches. The germline CDR1 and CDR2 sequences are MGHRA and YSYEKL. For the CDR3, the DNA is TGCGCCAGCAGCCTACAGGCCGCGGGCGGGGGGGCGGCAGATACGCAGTATTTT. As protein: CASSLQAAGGGAADTQYF.

J is TRBJ1-5 and V is TRBV9, with 7 bases identical to TRBD1. J lost 7 bases, V lost 5 bases, and 9 bases had no gene match. The CDR3 loop spans 14 amino acids. Germline V lookup: CDR1 SGDLS, CDR2 YYNGEE. The CDR3: CASSGKGARQPQHF. CDR3 coding DNA: TGTGCCAGCAGTGGCAAGGGGGCGAGGCAGCCCCAGCATTTT.

The rearrangement links TRBV19 to TRBJ1-4; tentative D call: TRBD1 (6 bases). This CDR3 is 14 amino acids long. Germline V lookup: CDR1 LNHDA, CDR2 SQIVND (reference sequence). Trimming stripped 5 bases from V and 1 base from J, with 8 bases between. The CDR3 nucleotides are TGTGCCAGTAGTTGGACAGTAACTAATGAAAAACTGTTTTTT. Translated: CASSWTVTNEKLFF. The whole variable domain, remainder taken from reference TRBV19 and TRBJ1-4, is DGGITQSPKYLFRKEGQNVTLSCEQNLNHDAMYWYRQDPGQGLRLIYYSQIVNDFQKGDIAEGYSVSREKKESFPLTVTSAQKNPTAFYLCASSWTVTNEKLFFGSGTQLSVL.

This chain connects TRBV25-1 to TRBJ1-5, with unresolved D. V was cut by 3 bases and J by 3 bases, with 9 bases left in between. Germline CDR1 is MGHDK and CDR2 is SYGVNS. The CDR3 is 14 residues long. The CDR3 region has the DNA TGTGCCAGCAGTGATCCGGGATACAATCAGCCCCAGCATTTT. Translating gives CASSDPGYNQPQHF.

In this sample, this clone turned up a few times. V is TRBV11-3 and J is TRBJ1-1, with 10 bases fitting TRBD1. With 5 bases clipped from V and 8 bases from J, the junction kept 8 bases outside the gene matches. Germline loops: CDR1 SGHNT, CDR2 YENEEA. The CDR3 contains 14 residues. The CDR3 here is CASSPWTGGREAFF. The CDR3, as DNA: TGTGCCAGCAGCCCTTGGACAGGGGGGCGGGAAGCTTTCTTT.

J is TRBJ1-1 and V is TRBV18; D is possibly TRBD1 (6 bases). The length of the CDR3 is 15 residues. The ends were cut back, 3 bases at V and 4 bases at J, with 15 bases in the middle. CDR1 is KGHSH, CDR2 LQKENI, per germline. The CDR3 coding sequence is TGTGCCAGCTCACCGGGAGGGGGTGTTGGCACTGAAGCTTTCTTT. It is translated as CASSPGGGVGTEAFF.

This clone was seen a few times. The chain has TRBV28 and TRBJ1-2; D may be TRBD1 (5 bases). This CDR3 contains 14 residues. CDR1 and CDR2 (germline): MDHEN, SYDVKM. The V end lost 6 bases, the J end lost 5 bases, and 16 bases lay between the germline ends. The CDR3 loop reads CASSIRTAGYGYTF. The DNA for the CDR3 is TGTGCCAGCAGCATACGGACCGCAGGGTATGGCTACACCTTC.

CDR3 region: CASSQQEKLFF. CDR3 sequence (DNA): TGTGCCAGCAGCCAGCAGGAAAAACTGTTTTTT. The chain couples TRBV14 to TRBJ1-4; D is ambiguous. The CDR3 consists of 11 residues. V was cut by 3 bases and J by 8 bases, with 4 bases left in between. The germline V gene has CDR1 SGHDN and CDR2 FVKESK.

Judged by abundance, this clone is large. The chain employs TRBV6-8 and TRBJ2-2; D call uncertain. Germline CDR1 MNHGY, CDR2 SAAAGT. The CDR3 loop spans 15 amino acids. Trimming removed 4 bases at V and 4 bases at J, with 13 bases between. For the CDR3, the DNA is TGTGCCAGCAGTTCGGCTTTGGCTTCCACCGGGGAGCTGTTTTTT. Translating it yields CASSSALASTGELFF.

The chain carries TRBV6-8 and TRBJ2-3, with 10 bases fitting TRBD2. Unmatched junction bases numbered 10, after V lost 6 bases and J lost 7 bases. The germline gives CDR1 MNHGY, CDR2 SAAAGT. The CDR3 has 15 amino acids. CDR3 nucleotide sequence: TGTGCCAGCAGCCAAGCGGGGGGGCCTCAGTATACGCAGTATTTT. This gives the protein CASSQAGGPQYTQYF.